This T cell receptor (beta chain) originates from a study of OX40 agonist ivuxolimab in advanced cancers. Comment on this clone: A read error may produce the germline difference seen at one junction end.

Looked up from germline, CDR1 is SSHAT and CDR2 is FNYEAQ (reference sequence). This CDR3 region has 15 residues. The protocol was immunoSEQ multiplex PCR, while the TCRdb copy is restricted to in-frame clones and leaves out a portion. This repertoire shows roughly 76,000 clones, 88% found once; its top ten account for about 4%. The receptor comes from an adult with an advanced solid tumor such as melanoma, head and neck, liver or kidney cancer. The sample was CD4+ or CD8+ T cells sorted from blood, taken in a trial of the OX40 agonist ivuxolimab. This chain uses TRBV7-7 with TRBJ2-7; 7 nucleotides line up with TRBD1. The CDR3 DNA is TGTGCTAGCAGCTTAGGTGGGACAGAGCTTTTGGAGCAGTACTTC. It codes for CASSLGGTELLEQYF. The full variable domain, in which reference TRBV7-7 and TRBJ2-7 provide the parts outside the CDR3, is GAGVSQSPRYKVTKRGQDVTLRCDPISSHATLYWYQQALGQGPEFLTYFNYEAQPDKSGLPSDRFSAERPEGSISTLTIQRTEQRDSAMYRCASSLGGTELLEQYFGPGTRLTVT.